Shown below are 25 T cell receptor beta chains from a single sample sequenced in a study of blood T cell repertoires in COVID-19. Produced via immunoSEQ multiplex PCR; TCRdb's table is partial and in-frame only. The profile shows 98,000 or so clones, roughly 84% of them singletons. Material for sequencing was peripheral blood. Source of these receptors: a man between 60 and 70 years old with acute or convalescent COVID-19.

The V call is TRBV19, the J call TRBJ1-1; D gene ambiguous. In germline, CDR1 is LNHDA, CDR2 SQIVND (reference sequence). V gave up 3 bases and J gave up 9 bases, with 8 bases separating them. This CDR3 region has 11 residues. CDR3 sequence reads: CASSMSMQAFF. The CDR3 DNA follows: TGTGCCAGTAGTATGTCTATGCAAGCTTTCTTT.

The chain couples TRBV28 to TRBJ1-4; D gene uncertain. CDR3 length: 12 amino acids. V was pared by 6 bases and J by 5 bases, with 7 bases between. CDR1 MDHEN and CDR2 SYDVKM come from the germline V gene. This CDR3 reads CASREQNEKLFF. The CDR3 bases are TGTGCCAGCAGGGAACAGAATGAAAAACTGTTTTTT.

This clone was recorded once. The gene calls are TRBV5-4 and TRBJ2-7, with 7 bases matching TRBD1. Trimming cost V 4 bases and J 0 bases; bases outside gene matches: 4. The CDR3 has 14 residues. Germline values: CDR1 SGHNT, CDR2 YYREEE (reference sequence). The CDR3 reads CASSVDRNSYEQYF. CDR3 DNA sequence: TGTGCCAGCAGCGTGGACAGGAACTCCTACGAGCAGTACTTC.

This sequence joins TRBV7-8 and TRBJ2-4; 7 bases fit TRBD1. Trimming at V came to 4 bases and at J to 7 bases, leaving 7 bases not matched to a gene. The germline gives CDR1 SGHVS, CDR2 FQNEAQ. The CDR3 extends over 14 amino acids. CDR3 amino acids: CASSSTGVGNIQYF. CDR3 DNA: TGTGCCAGCAGCTCCACAGGGGTGGGGAACATTCAGTACTTC.

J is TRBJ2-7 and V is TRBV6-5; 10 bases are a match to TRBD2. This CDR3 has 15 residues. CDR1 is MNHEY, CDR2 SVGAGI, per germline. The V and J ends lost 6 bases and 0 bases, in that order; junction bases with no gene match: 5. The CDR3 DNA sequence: TGTGCCAGCAGCCTTAGCGGGAGGAACTCCTACGAGCAGTACTTC. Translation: CASSLSGRNSYEQYF.

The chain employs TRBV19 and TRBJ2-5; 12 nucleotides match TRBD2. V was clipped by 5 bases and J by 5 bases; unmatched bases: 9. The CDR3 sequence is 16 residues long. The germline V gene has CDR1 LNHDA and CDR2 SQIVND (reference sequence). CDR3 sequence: CASSGRLAGDSETQYF. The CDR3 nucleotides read TGTGCCAGTAGTGGACGACTAGCGGGAGATTCTGAGACCCAGTACTTC.

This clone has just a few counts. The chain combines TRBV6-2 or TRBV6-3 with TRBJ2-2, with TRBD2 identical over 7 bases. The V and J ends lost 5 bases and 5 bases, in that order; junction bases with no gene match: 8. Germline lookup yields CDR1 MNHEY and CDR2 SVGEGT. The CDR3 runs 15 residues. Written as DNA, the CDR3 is TGTGCCAGCAGTCCCAGTCTTAGCGGGACCGGGGAGCTGTTTTTT. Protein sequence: CASSPSLSGTGELFF.

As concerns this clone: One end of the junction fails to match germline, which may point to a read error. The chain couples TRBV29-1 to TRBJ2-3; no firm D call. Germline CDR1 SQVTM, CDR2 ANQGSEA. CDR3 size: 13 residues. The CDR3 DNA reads TGCAGCGCTGAAGTTGGCAGCACAGATACGCAGTATTTT. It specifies CSAEVGSTDTQYF.

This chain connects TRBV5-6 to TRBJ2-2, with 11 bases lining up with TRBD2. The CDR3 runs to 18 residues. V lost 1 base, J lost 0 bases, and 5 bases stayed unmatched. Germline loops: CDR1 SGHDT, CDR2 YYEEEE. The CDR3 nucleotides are TGTGCCAGCAGCTTGCGCCTAGCGGGAGGCTCGAACACCGGGGAGCTGTTTTTT. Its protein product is CASSLRLAGGSNTGELFF. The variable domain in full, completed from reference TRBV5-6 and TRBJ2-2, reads DAGVTQSPTHLIKTRGQQVTLRCSPKSGHDTVSWYQQALGQGPQFIFQYYEEEERQRGNFPDRFSGHQFPNYSSELNVNALLLGDSALYLCASSLRLAGGSNTGELFFGEGSRLTVL.

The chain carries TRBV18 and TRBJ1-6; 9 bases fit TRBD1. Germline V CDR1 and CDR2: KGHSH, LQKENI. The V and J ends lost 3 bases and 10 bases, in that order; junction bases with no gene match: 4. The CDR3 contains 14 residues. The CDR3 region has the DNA TGTGCCAGCTCACCGGACAGGGGAGGATCACCCCTCCACTTT. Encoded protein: CASSPDRGGSPLHF.

The CDR3 spells CASSINWSSGRQDNEQFF. Here the CDR3 DNA reads TGTGCCAGTAGTATTAATTGGAGTAGCGGGAGACAGGACAATGAGCAGTTCTTC. This chain links TRBV19 with TRBJ2-1; 9 nucleotides agree with TRBD2. The trim removed 3 bases at V and 5 bases at J, leaving 14 bases unmatched. The length of the CDR3 is 18 residues. Germline CDR1 and CDR2: LNHDA and SQIVND (reference sequence).

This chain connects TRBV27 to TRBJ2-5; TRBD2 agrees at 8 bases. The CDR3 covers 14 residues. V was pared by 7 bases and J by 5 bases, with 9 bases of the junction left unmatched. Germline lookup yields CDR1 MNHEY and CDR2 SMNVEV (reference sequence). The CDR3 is CASTPKREYETQYF. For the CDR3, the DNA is TGTGCCAGCACCCCGAAGCGGGAGTATGAGACCCAGTACTTC.

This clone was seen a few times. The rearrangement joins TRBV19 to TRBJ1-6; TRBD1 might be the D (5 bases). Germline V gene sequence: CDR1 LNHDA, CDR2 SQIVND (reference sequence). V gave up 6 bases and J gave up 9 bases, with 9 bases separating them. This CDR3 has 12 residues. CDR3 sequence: CASSQGGSPLHF. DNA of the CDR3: TGTGCCAGTAGCCAGGGAGGTTCACCCCTCCACTTT.

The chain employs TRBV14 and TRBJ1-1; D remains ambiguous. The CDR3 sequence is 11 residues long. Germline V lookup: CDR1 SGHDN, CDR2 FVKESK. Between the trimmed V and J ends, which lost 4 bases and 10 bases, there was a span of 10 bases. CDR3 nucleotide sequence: TGTGCCAGCAGCCCAGGCAAGGTAGCTTTCTTT. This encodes CASSPGKVAFF.

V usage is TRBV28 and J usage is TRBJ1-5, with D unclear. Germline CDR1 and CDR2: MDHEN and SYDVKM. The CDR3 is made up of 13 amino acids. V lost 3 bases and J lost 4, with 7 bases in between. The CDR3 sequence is CASSFNGNQPQHF. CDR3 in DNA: TGTGCCAGCAGTTTTAACGGGAATCAGCCCCAGCATTTT.

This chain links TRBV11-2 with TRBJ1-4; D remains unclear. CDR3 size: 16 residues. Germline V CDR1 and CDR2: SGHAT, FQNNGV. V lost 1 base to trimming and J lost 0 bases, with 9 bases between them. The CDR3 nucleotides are TGTGCCAGCAGCTTAGGGGAGCCTGCAACTAATGAAAAACTGTTTTTT. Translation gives CASSLGEPATNEKLFF.

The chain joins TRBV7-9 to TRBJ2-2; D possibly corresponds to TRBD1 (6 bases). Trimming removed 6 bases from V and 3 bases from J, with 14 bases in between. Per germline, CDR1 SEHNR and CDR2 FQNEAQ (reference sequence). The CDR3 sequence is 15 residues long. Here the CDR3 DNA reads TGTGCCAGCAGAAAGGGGGACGGGTACACCGGGGAGCTGTTTTTT. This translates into CASRKGDGYTGELFF.

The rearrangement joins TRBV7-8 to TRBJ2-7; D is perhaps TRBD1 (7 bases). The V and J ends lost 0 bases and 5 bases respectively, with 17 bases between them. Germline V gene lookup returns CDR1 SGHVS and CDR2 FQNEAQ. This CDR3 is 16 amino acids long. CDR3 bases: TGTGCCAGCAGCTTAGCTGGAGGGGGCACGATTGACGAGCAGTACGTC. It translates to CASSLAGGGTIDEQYV.

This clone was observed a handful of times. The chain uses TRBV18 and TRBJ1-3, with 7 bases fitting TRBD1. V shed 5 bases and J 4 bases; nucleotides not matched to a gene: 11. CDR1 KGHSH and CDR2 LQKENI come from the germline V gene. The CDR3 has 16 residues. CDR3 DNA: TGTGCCAGCTCAAACACAGGGGATTTCGCCGGAAACACCATATATTTT. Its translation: CASSNTGDFAGNTIYF.

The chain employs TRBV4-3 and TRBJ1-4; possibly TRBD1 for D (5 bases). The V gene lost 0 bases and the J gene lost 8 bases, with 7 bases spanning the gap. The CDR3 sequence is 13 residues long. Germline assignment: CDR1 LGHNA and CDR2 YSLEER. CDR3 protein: CASSQDQGEKLFF. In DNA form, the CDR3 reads TGCGCCAGCAGCCAAGATCAGGGCGAAAAACTGTTTTTT.

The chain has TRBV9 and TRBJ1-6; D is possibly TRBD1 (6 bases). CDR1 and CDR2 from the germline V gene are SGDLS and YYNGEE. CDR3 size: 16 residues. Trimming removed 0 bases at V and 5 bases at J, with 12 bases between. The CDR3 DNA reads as TGTGCCAGCAGCGTAGGGCAGGGGCAACATAATTCACCCCTCCACTTT. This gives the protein CASSVGQGQHNSPLHF. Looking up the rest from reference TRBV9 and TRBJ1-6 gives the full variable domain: DSGVTQTPKHLITATGQRVTLRCSPRSGDLSVYWYQQSLDQGLQFLIQYYNGEERAKGNILERFSAQQFPDLHSELNLSSLELGDSALYFCASSVGQGQHNSPLHFGNGTRLTVT.

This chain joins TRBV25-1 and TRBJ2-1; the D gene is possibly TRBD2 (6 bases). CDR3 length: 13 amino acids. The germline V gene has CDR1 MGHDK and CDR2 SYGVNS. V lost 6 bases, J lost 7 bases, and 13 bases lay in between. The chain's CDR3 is CASSPSGFNEQFF. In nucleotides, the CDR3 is TGTGCCAGCAGCCCGAGCGGGTTTAATGAGCAGTTCTTC.

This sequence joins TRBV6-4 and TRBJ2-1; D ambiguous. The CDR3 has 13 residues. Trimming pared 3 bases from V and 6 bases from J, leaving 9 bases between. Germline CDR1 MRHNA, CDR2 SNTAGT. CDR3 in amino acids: CASSEYSSNEQFF. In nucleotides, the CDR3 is TGTGCCAGCAGTGAGTACTCAAGCAATGAGCAGTTCTTC.

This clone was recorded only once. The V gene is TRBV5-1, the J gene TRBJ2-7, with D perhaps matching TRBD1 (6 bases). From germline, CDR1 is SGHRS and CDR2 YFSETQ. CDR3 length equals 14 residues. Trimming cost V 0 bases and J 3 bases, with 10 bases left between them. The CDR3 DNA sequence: TGCGCCAGCAGCTTGGCGTCAGGGGACTACGAGCAGTACTTC. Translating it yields CASSLASGDYEQYF.

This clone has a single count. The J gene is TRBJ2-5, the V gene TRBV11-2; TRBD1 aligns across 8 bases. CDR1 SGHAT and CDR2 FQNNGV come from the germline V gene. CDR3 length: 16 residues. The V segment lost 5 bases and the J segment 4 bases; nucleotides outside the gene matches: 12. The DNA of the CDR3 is TGTGCCAGCAGCCCAGGGGTTGGACAGGGAGGAGAGACCCAGTACTTC. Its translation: CASSPGVGQGGETQYF.